The text below deals with one T cell receptor (beta chain). Its target is unknown. The junction differs from germline at one of its ends, possibly a read error. The data derive from a study of identical twins. Germline V gene sequence: CDR1 SEHNR, CDR2 FQNEAQ (reference sequence). This CDR3 is 11 amino acids long. Overall study results and limits: High-abundance cord blood beta clonotypes had fewer insertions; memory repertoires showed none. Alpha sequences that were out-of-frame and twin-shared showed an excess of low generation probability. Twins' excess sharing was less marked for out-of-frame beta sequences.

TCRdb itself ran the 5' RACE reads through MiXCR, one entry per CDR3 protein. Of roughly 630,000 distinct CDR3 sequences listed, about 7.1% are singletons. In addition, the sample was reused for a study of yellow fever vaccine responses in identical twins.

The receptor was derived from a woman aged 18-29 years in good health. Sequencing input: PBMCs. V gene TRBV7-9 combines with J gene TRBJ2-1; no definite D call. This CDR3 reads CVSSLASEQFF. CDR3 bases: TGTGTCAGCAGCTTAGCCTCTGAGCAGTTCTTC.